A selection of T cell receptor beta chains follows, all from one sample in a study of PD-1 blockade in classical Hodgkin lymphoma. Here immunoSEQ multiplex PCR was the method, and the copy in TCRdb shows in-frame clones only, minus some. This table holds about 11,000 clones, 80% found once. The material sequenced was peripheral blood mononuclear cells (PBMCs), taken before the second cycle of nivolumab. The receptors here all came from a human donor with classical Hodgkin lymphoma. CDR3s leave out the opening cysteine and the closing phenylalanine or tryptophan.

TRBV5-1,ASSSGTGTTEAF
TRBV5-1,ASRKQGLSQETQY
TRBV4-1,ASSQGLLAGPGTDTQY
TRBV7-6,ASSLGGQEASSYNEQF
TRBV5-4,ASSLAGGNANYGYT
TRBV10-3,AISTKSSSHLGTTGNYGYT
TRBV4-1,ASSQSGATYYGYT
TRBV28,ASSWGNYGYT
TRBV2,AGTAFKNIQY
TRBV5-5,ASSGRGTYEQY
TRBV28,ASSFPRDRGHTGELF
TRBV5-1,ASSFQLYEQF
TRBV18,ASSPGQGQPGANVLT
TRBV27,ASSLQGPSYEQY
TRBV20-1,SVLGMGTQY
TRBV19,ASSIDHRLAGRSSYNEQF
TRBV28,ASSFLRGEQY
TRBV28,ASSLSYDGSYEQY
TRBV6-5,ASASSPMDRSLEY
TRBV5-5,ASSLIAGENGELF
TRBV28,ASSSREKLF
TRBV9,ASSVGGGVNTEAF
TRBV9,ASSVGLGPLGLPGGNEQF
TRBV6-5,ASSYSRGTPLH